A selection of T cell receptor beta chains follows, all from one sample in a study of CD8 T cells in ankylosing spondylitis. TCRdb called the 5' RACE reads again in MiXCR, with one record for every CDR3 protein. The table lists hundreds of thousands of distinct CDR3 sequences, less than 9.5% of them singletons. The sequenced sample consisted of blood, either unsorted or a sorted T cell fraction (not recorded which). These receptors were taken from a female donor with ankylosing spondylitis or in good health (not recorded which). CDR3s leave out the opening cysteine and the closing phenylalanine or tryptophan.

j_call,v_call,cdr3_length,cdr3_aa
TRBJ2-1,TRBV7-2,11,ASSLDPNNEQF
TRBJ2-3,TRBV7-3,10,ASSSTGGAQY
TRBJ2-1,TRBV15,15,ATSRAPERETYNEQF
TRBJ2-7,TRBV28,13,ASRGQGEGRYEQY
TRBJ1-5,TRBV7-2,11,ASSPGSRQPQH
TRBJ2-1,TRBV4-2,10,ASMGTGDEQF
TRBJ2-7,TRBV7-2,14,ASSLATDRAKYEQY
TRBJ2-3,TRBV7-2,13,TSSLGSRSTDTQY
TRBJ2-7,TRBV20-1,12,SAGETTHSYEQY
TRBJ1-1,TRBV10-3,16,AITKKKRSTGANTEAF
TRBJ1-3,TRBV15,16,ATSRVRGDSSTGNTIY
TRBJ1-5,TRBV5-1,14,ASSLSRFWGNQPQH
TRBJ2-3,TRBV4-3,13,ASSQEPSGTDTQY
TRBJ2-7,TRBV20-1,16,SAPGTDLLRISSYEQY